The 10 T cell receptor beta chains listed next were all sequenced from one sample in a study of blood T cell repertoires in COVID-19. Produced via immunoSEQ multiplex PCR; TCRdb's table is partial and in-frame only. This repertoire shows more than 200,000 clones, 70% to 90% found once; its top ten account for approximately 2%. Sequences were obtained from peripheral blood. The receptors stem from a man under 40 with active or convalescent COVID-19.

The chain carries TRBV20-1 and TRBJ1-2, with D possibly TRBD1 on 5 matching bases. Germline lookup yields CDR1 DFQATT and CDR2 SNEGSKA (reference sequence). The CDR3 runs to 12 residues. V lost 3 bases and J lost 6, with 11 bases in between. This CDR3 is CSASNQGNGYTF. The CDR3 DNA sequence: TGCAGTGCTAGTAACCAGGGTAATGGCTACACCTTC.

V is TRBV5-1 and J is TRBJ1-6; possibly TRBD1 for D (6 bases). CDR1 is SGHRS, CDR2 YFSETQ, per germline. The V gene lost 9 bases and the J gene lost 9 bases, with 16 bases spanning the gap. This CDR3 is 13 amino acids long. The CDR3 coding sequence is TGCGCCAATCCGGGACAAAATTTTTCACCCCTCCACTTT. Translation gives CANPGQNFSPLHF. Complete variable domain (other parts from reference TRBV5-1 and TRBJ1-6): KAGVTQTPRYLIKTRGQQVTLSCSPISGHRSVSWYQQTPGQGLQFLFEYFSETQRNKGNFPGRFSGRQFSNSRSEMNVSTLELGDSALYLCANPGQNFSPLHFGNGTRLTVT.

This sequence joins TRBV2 and TRBJ1-1; 8 nucleotides agree with TRBD1. The length of the CDR3 is 15 residues. V trimming: 1 base; J trimming: 4 bases; junction bases outside the gene matches: 5. From germline, CDR1 is SNHLY and CDR2 FYNNEI. CDR3 loop: CASSEEGTGRTEAFF. The CDR3 bases are TGTGCCAGCAGTGAAGAAGGGACAGGACGCACTGAAGCTTTCTTT.

The chain carries TRBV3-1 (or the pseudogene TRBV3-2) and TRBJ1-1; perhaps TRBD1 as D (6 bases). Trimming removed 2 bases from V and 6 bases from J, with 16 bases in between. Germline V lookup: CDR1 LGHDT, CDR2 YNNKEL (reference sequence). This CDR3 has 15 amino acids. The chain's CDR3 is CASSQWNREHPEAFF. The CDR3 DNA reads TGTGCCAGCAGCCAATGGAACAGGGAACATCCTGAAGCTTTCTTT.

The CDR3, as DNA: TGTGCCAGCAGTCACGCCGGGACAGGGGAAGGTGGCTACACCTTC. This translates into CASSHAGTGEGGYTF. The chain carries TRBV6-2 or TRBV6-3 and TRBJ1-2, with TRBD1 identical over 10 bases. Per germline, CDR1 MNHEY and CDR2 SVGEGT. The ends lost 5 bases at V and 7 bases at J; junction bases unmatched: 10. The CDR3 is made up of 15 amino acids.

The genes are TRBV6-6 and TRBJ1-1, with 8 bases aligning to TRBD1. Per the germline V gene, CDR1 is MNHNY and CDR2 is SVGAGI (reference sequence). The V gene end was trimmed by 5 bases and the J gene end by 0 bases; junction bases not matched to a gene: 2. The CDR3 is 14 residues long. Here the CDR3 reads CASSGQGLNTEAFF. The CDR3 coding sequence is TGTGCCAGCAGTGGACAGGGATTGAACACTGAAGCTTTCTTT.

This rearrangement joins TRBV5-1 to TRBJ1-4, with 9 bases matching TRBD1. Germline assignment: CDR1 SGHRS and CDR2 YFSETQ. This CDR3 is built from 15 residues. V trimming: 0 bases; J trimming: 8 bases; junction bases outside the gene matches: 5. CDR3 sequence: CASSLEGQGMEKLFF. CDR3 coding DNA: TGCGCCAGCAGCTTGGAGGGACAGGGAATGGAAAAACTGTTTTTT.

J is TRBJ2-7 and V is TRBV9; possibly TRBD1 for D (6 bases). Per the germline V gene, CDR1 is SGDLS and CDR2 is YYNGEE. Trimming shortened V by 2 bases and J by 3 bases, and 18 bases separated the two germline ends. CDR3 length: 16 residues. In DNA, the CDR3 is TGTGCCAGCAGCGTGGGGATCGGACAGAGTTACTACGAGCAGTACTTC. Residues: CASSVGIGQSYYEQYF.

This clone was seen only a few times. The chain links TRBV30 to TRBJ2-3, with TRBD2 matching 9 bases. From germline, CDR1 is GTSNPN and CDR2 SVGIG (reference sequence). Trimming at V came to 8 bases and at J to 1 base, leaving 10 bases not matched to a gene. The length of the CDR3 is 15 residues. CDR3 amino acids: CAQHGASGGTDTQYF. CDR3 sequence (DNA): TGTGCCCAGCATGGGGCTAGCGGGGGCACAGATACGCAGTATTTT.

The chain employs TRBV29-1 and TRBJ1-3; D perhaps matches TRBD1 (6 bases). The CDR3 sequence is 14 residues long. V lost 4 bases, J lost 4 bases, and 14 bases lay in between. Per the germline V gene, CDR1 is SQVTM and CDR2 is ANQGSEA. CDR3 in amino acids: CSVGFGTSGNTIYF. The CDR3 DNA follows: TGCAGCGTTGGCTTCGGGACATCCGGAAACACCATATATTTT.